This TCR beta chain was captured by sequencing in a study of control samples from healthy donors and cancer patients. Germline assignment: CDR1 LGHNA and CDR2 YNFKEQ. The length of the CDR3 is 17 residues. V was pared by 1 base and J by 3 bases, with 15 bases between. Profiling relied on immunoSEQ multiplex PCR, and the TCRdb table lists in-frame clones only, not all of them. This sample has over 150,000 clones, with 94% found just once. Sequencing was carried out using blood. This sequence originates from a woman between 18 and 29 years old in good health. The chain employs TRBV4-2 and TRBJ1-4, with D hard to call. The CDR3 DNA sequence: TGTGCCAGCAGCCAAGGCCAACCCCTTGTAGCTAATGAAAAACTGTTTTTT. This codes for CASSQGQPLVANEKLFF.